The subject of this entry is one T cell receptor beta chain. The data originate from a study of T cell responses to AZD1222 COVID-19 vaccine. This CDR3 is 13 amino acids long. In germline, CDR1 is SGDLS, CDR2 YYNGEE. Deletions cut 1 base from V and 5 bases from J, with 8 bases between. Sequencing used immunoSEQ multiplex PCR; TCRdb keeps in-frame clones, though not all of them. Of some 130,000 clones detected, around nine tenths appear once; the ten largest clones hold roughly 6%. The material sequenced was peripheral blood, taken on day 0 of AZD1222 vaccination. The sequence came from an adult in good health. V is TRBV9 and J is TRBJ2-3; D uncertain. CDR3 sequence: CASSVSLLDTQYF. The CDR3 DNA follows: TGTGCCAGCAGCGTAAGTTTACTAGATACGCAGTATTTT.